The clone carrying this TCR beta chain was seen more than once but under ten times. The antigen is unknown. TCRdb ran MiXCR on the reads and lists one entry per CDR3 protein. The sample carries approximately 910,000 distinct CDR3 sequences, roughly 30% recorded once. The data were taken from a study of T cell repertoires in cytomegalovirus infection. On the study more broadly: Matching HLA type, along with CMV infection, was indicated by public TCR beta signatures. Points from the study as a whole: Of the TCR beta families, the public ones yielded a cumulative frequency that identified carriers of CMV plus the relevant HLA. The ex vivo response was dominated by HLA-C-restricted CMV-specific TCR beta clonotypes.

CDR1 is LGHDT, CDR2 YNNKEL, per germline (reference sequence). The germline V and J ends were trimmed by 0 bases and 2 bases, with 10 bases remaining between them. This CDR3 comprises 15 residues. This clonotype was obtained from a human donor in good health (CMV status not recorded). Some clones in this sample may be carry-over from other donors' samples. Source: cultured CD8+ T cells from PBMCs, taken from culture after CMV antigen stimulation. The chain combines TRBV3-1 with TRBJ1-2, with D possibly being TRBD1 (5 bases). CDR3 protein: CASSQDEAGNYGYTF. CDR3 DNA: TGTGCCAGCAGCCAAGACGAAGCAGGGAACTATGGCTACACCTTC.